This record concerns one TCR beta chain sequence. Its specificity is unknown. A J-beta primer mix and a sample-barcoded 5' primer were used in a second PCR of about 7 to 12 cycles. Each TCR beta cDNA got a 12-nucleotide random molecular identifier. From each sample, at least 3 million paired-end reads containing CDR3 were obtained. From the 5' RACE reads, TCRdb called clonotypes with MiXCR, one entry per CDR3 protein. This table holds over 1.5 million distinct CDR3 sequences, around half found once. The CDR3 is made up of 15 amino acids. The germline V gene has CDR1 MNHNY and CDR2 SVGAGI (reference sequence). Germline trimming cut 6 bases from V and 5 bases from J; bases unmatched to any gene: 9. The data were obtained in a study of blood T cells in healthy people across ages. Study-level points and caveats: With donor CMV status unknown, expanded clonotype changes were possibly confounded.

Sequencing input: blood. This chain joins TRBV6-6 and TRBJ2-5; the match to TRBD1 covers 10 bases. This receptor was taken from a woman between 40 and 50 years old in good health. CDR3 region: CASSTRDRGVETQYF. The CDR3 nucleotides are TGTGCCAGCAGCACCCGGGACAGGGGTGTGGAGACCCAGTACTTC.